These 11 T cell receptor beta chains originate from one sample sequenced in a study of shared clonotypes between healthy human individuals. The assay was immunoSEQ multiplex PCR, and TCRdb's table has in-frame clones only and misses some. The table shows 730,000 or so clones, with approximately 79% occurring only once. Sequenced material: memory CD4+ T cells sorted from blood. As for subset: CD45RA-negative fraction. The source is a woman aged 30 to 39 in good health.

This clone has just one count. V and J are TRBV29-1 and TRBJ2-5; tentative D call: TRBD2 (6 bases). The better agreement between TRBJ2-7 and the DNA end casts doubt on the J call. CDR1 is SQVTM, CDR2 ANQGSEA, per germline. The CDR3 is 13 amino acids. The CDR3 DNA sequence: TGCAGCGTTGGGGGCGGGAACTCCTACGAGCAGTACTTC. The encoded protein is CSVGGGNSYEQYF.

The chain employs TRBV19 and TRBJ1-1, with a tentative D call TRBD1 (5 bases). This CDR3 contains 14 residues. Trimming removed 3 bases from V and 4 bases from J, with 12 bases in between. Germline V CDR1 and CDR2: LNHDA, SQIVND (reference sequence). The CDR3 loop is CASSISGFGTEAFF. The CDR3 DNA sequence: TGTGCCAGTAGTATTTCAGGGTTTGGCACTGAAGCTTTCTTT.

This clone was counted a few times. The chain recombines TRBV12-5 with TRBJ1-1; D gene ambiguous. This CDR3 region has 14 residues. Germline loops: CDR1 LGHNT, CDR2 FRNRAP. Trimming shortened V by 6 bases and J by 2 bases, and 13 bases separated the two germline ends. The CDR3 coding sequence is TGTGCTAGTGGCTCGGGAGCATACAACACTGAAGCTTTCTTT. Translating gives CASGSGAYNTEAFF. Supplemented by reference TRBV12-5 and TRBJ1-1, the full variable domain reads DARVTQTPRHKVTEMGQEVTMRCQPILGHNTVFWYRQTMMQGLELLAYFRNRAPLDDSGMPKDRFSAEMPDATLATLKIQPSEPRDSAVYFCASGSGAYNTEAFFGQGTRLTVV.

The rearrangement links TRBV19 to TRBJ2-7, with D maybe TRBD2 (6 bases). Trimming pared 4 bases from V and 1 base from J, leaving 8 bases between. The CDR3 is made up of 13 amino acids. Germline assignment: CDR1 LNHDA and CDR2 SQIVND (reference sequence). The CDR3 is CASSTGRSYEQYF. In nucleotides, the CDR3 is TGTGCCAGTAGTACCGGGAGATCCTACGAGCAGTACTTC. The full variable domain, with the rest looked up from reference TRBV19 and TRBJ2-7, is DGGITQSPKYLFRKEGQNVTLSCEQNLNHDAMYWYRQDPGQGLRLIYYSQIVNDFQKGDIAEGYSVSREKKESFPLTVTSAQKNPTAFYLCASSTGRSYEQYFGPGTRLTVT.

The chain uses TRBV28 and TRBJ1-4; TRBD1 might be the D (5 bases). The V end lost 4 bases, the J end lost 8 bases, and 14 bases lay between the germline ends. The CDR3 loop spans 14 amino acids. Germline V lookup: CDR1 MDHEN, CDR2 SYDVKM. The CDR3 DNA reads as TGTGCCAGCAGTTCACCAGGGACTTGGGAAAAACTGTTTTTT. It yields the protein CASSSPGTWEKLFF.

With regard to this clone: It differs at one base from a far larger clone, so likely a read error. CDR3 sequence: CASSADSISYNEQFF. For the CDR3, the DNA is TGCGCCAGCAGCGCCGACAGCATCTCCTACAATGAGCAGTTCTTC. The rearrangement links TRBV5-1 to TRBJ2-1; the D gene is possibly TRBD1 (5 bases). V lost 4 bases and J lost 0, with 11 bases in between. This CDR3 has 15 amino acids. CDR1 is SGHRS, CDR2 YFSETQ, per germline. Using reference TRBV5-1 and TRBJ2-1 for the parts outside the CDR3, the full variable domain is KAGVTQTPRYLIKTRGQQVTLSCSPISGHRSVSWYQQTPGQGLQFLFEYFSETQRNKGNFPGRFSGRQFSNSRSEMNVSTLELGDSALYLCASSADSISYNEQFFGPGTRLTVL.

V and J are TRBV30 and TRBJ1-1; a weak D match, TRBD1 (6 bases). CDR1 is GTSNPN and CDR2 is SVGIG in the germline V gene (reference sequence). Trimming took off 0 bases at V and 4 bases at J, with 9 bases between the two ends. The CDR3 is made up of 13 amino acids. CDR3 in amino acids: CAWSVTGSTEAFF. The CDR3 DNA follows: TGTGCCTGGAGTGTAACAGGGAGCACTGAAGCTTTCTTT.

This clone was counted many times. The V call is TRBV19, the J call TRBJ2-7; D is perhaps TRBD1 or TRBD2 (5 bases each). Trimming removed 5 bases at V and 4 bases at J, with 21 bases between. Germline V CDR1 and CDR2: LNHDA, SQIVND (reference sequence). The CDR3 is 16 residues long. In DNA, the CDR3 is TGTGCCAGTAGTGACCAATCCGGGACGCCGGGGTACGAGCAGTACTTC. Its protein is CASSDQSGTPGYEQYF.

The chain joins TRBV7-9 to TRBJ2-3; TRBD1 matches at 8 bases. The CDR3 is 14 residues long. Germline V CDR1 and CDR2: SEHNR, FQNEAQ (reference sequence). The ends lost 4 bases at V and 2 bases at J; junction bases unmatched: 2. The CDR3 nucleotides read TGTGCCAGCAGCTCGGGACAGGACACAGATACGCAGTATTTT. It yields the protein CASSSGQDTDTQYF.

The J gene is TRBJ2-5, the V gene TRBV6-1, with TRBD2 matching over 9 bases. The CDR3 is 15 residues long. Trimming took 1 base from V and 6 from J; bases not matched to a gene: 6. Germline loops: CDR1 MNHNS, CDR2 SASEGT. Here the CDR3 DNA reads TGTGCCAGCAGTGAAGGACTAGCGGAGGGCAAGACCCAGTACTTC. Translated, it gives CASSEGLAEGKTQYF.

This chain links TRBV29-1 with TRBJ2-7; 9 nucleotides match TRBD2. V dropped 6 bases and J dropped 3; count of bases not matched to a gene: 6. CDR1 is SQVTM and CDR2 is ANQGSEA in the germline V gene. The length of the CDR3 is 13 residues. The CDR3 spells CSVRTSANYEQYF. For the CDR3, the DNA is TGCAGCGTACGGACTAGCGCTAACTACGAGCAGTACTTC.